This T cell receptor beta chain emerged from a study of monozygotic twins with inflammatory bowel disease. With eight separate reactions per sample, the authors made cDNA. TCRdb reprocessed the 5' RACE reads and reports one entry per CDR3 protein, with no DNA. The sample includes 200,000 to 250,000 distinct CDR3 sequences. This CDR3 has 15 residues. CDR1 is LGHDT and CDR2 is YNNKEL in the germline V gene (reference sequence). Remarks on this clonotype: Its specificity is unknown.

General study results and limits: Repertoire likeness was no different across concordant and discordant twins, perhaps owing to restricted power.

The chain couples TRBV3-1 to TRBJ2-2; TCRdb indicates TRBD2, and absent DNA this call remains unverified. The sequenced material came from blood. This sequence originates from a human donor with ulcerative colitis or Crohn's disease, or a healthy co-twin of an affected twin (not recorded which). The CDR3 spells CASSRTSGGTGELFF.